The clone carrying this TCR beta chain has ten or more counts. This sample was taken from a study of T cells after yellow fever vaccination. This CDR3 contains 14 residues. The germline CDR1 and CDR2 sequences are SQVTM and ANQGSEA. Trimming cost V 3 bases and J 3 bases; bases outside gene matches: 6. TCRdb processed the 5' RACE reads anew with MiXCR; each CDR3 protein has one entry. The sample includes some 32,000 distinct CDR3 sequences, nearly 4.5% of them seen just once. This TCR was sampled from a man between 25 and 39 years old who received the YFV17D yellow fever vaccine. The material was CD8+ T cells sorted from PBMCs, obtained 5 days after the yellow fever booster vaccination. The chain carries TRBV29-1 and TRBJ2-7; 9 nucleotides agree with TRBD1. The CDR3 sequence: CSVEGTGIDYEQYF. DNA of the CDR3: TGCAGCGTTGAGGGGACAGGGATTGACTACGAGCAGTACTTC.